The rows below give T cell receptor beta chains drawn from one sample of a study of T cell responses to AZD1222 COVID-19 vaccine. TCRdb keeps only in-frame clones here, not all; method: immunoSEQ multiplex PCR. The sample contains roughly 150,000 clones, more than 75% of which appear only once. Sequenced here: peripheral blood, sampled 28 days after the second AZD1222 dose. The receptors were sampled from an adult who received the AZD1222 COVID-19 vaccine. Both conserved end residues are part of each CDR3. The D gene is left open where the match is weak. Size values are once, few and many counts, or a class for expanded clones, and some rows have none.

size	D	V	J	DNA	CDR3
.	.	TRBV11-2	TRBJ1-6	TGTGCCAGCAGCCAAGGGGGGTCCTATAATTCACCCCTCCACTTT	CASSQGGSYNSPLHF
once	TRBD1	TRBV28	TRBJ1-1	TGTGCCAGCAGTCCCGGGACAGGGACGACAAACACTGAAGCTTTCTTT	CASSPGTGTTNTEAFF
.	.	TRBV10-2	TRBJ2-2	TGCGCCAGCAGCGCACAGAACACCGGGGAGCTGTTTTTT	CASSAQNTGELFF
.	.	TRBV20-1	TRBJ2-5	TGCAGTGCTAGTGTAACGGTAGCAGGGACCCAGTACTTC	CSASVTVAGTQYF
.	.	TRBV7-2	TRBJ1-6	TGTGCCAGCAGCACCACGTCACCGTCACCCCTCCACTTT	CASSTTSPSPLHF
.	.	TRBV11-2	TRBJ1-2	TGTGCCAGCAGCTGGGCGGGAAAGAACTATGGCTACACCTTC	CASSWAGKNYGYTF
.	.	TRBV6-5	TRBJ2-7	TGTGCCAGCAGTCCACGAGACAGCTACGAGCAGTACTTC	CASSPRDSYEQYF
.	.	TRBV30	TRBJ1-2	TGTGCCTGGAGATCTTTTTCAAGGGCCGTAGCCTATGGCTACACCTTC	CAWRSFSRAVAYGYTF
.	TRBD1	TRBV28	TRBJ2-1	TGTGCCAGCAGTCCGGGACAGGTTGGGAATGAGCAGTTCTTC	CASSPGQVGNEQFF
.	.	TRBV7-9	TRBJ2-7	TGTGCCAGCAGTTGGGGGAACTACGAGCAGTACTTC	CASSWGNYEQYF
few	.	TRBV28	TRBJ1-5	TGTGCCAGCAGTCACGATTTCGGGGGGCAGCCCCAGCATTTT	CASSHDFGGQPQHF
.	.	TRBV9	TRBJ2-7	TGTGCCAGCAGCGTAGAGGGGGGGCGCTTACTCTACGAGCAGTACTTC	CASSVEGGRLLYEQYF
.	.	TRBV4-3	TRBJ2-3	TGCGCCAGCAGCCAAAACAGTCCGGATACGCAGTATTTT	CASSQNSPDTQYF
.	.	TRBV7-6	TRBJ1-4	TGTGCCAGCAGCCCCGGGGGAGGAACTAATGAAAAACTGTTTTTT	CASSPGGGTNEKLFF
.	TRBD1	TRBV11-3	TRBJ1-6	TGTGCCAGCAGCTTTGACAGGGGGTCACCCCTCCACTTT	CASSFDRGSPLHF
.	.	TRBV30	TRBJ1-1	TGTGCCTGGTTAATCTGGTCTGGATCCTTCAACACTGAAGCTTTCTTT	CAWLIWSGSFNTEAFF
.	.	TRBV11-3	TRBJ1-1	TGTGCCAGCAGCTTAGACAGAAACACTGAAGCTTTCTTT	CASSLDRNTEAFF
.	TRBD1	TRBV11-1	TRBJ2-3	TGTGCCAGCAGCTTAGACAGGGGTACAGATACGCAGTATTTT	CASSLDRGTDTQYF
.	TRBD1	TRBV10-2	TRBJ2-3	TGCGCCAGCCAGGGACAGGGTTTGGGAGATACGCAGTATTTT	CASQGQGLGDTQYF
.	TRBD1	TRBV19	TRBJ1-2	TGTGCCAGTAGTAGCCCAAGAACAGGGGTAGACTATGGCTACACCTTC	CASSSPRTGVDYGYTF
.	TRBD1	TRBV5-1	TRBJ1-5	TGCGCCAGCAGCTTGTGGGGGATGACAGGGAGTGGTCAGCCCCAGCATTTT	CASSLWGMTGSGQPQHF
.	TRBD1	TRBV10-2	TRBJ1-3	TGCGCCAGCAGGGGTGGGACAGACAGAAACACCATATATTTT	CASRGGTDRNTIYF
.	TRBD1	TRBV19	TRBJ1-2	TGTGCCAGTACCCCTCGGGGACAGGGGCACTATGGCTACACCTTC	CASTPRGQGHYGYTF
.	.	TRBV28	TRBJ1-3	TGTGCCAGCAGTTTAATGGAAGGGACTGGAGGCTCTGGAAACACCATATATTTT	CASSLMEGTGGSGNTIYF
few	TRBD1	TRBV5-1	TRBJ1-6	TGCGCCAGCAGCGCCAACTACCGGGACAGGTGGGATTCACCCCTCCACTTT	CASSANYRDRWDSPLHF
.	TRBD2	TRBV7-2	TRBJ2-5	TGTGCCAGCAGCCGGGGGGTTCCGGAGACCCAGTACTTC	CASSRGVPETQYF
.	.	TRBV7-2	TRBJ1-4	TGTGCCAGCAGCTTAGGGCGTGGGGGAGCAAATGAAAAACTGTTTTTT	CASSLGRGGANEKLFF
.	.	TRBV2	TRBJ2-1	TGTGCCAGCTCTCCTAGGAGGCTAGCAATCAATGAGCAGTTCTTC	CASSPRRLAINEQFF
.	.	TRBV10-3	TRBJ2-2	TGTGCCATCAGCTTAACCGGGACATCGGGCACCGGGGAGCTGTTTTTT	CAISLTGTSGTGELFF
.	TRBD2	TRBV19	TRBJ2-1	TGTGCCAGTATAGGGTCTAGCGGGAGGAGCTCCTACAATGAGCAGTTCTTC	CASIGSSGRSSYNEQFF
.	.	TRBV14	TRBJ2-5	TGTGCCAGCAGCCGACAGAAAGAGACCCAGTACTTC	CASSRQKETQYF
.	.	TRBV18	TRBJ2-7	TGTGCCAGCTCACCAATGGCCCACGAGCAGTACTTC	CASSPMAHEQYF
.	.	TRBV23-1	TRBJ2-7	TGCGCCAGCAGTCAACCAGGGGCCGACTACGAGCAGTACTTC	CASSQPGADYEQYF
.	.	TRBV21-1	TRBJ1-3	TGTGCCAGCCACAGGGGCTCTGGAAACACCATATATTTT	CASHRGSGNTIYF
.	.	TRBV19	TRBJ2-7	TGTGCCAGTAGTATATCCCCGAGGGCTATGGACGAGCAGTACTTC	CASSISPRAMDEQYF
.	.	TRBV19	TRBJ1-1	TGTGCCAGTAGTATTCGTGTGGAGACTGAAGCTTTCTTT	CASSIRVETEAFF
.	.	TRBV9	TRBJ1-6	TGTGCCAGCAGCCGCGGAGAGGGGAATTCACCCCTCCACTTT	CASSRGEGNSPLHF
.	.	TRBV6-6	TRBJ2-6	TGTGCCACCGAGGCGGGACAGTCTCAGGGGGCCAACGTCCTGACTTTC	CATEAGQSQGANVLTF
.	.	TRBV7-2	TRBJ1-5	TGTGCCAGCAGCTTGGTCGGTCAGAACAATCAGCCCCAGCATTTT	CASSLVGQNNQPQHF
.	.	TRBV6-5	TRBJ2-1	TGTGCCAGCAGGGGGCTGCCCAACAATGAGCAGTTCTTC	CASRGLPNNEQFF
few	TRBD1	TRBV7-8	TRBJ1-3	TGTGCCAGCAGCTTACCAACAGGGGGTACTGGAAACACCATATATTTT	CASSLPTGGTGNTIYF
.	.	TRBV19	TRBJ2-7	TGTGCCAGTAGAAACCGGGACGGAATTTTGTGGTACTTC	CASRNRDGILWYF
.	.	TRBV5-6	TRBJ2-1	TGTGCCAGCAGCTTGGTGTCGGGTCCATCCTACAATGAGCAGTTCTTC	CASSLVSGPSYNEQFF
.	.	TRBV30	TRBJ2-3	TGTGCCTGGGACAGACAGCTTGCAGATACGCAGTATTTT	CAWDRQLADTQYF
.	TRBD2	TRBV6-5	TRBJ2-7	TGTGCCAGCGCGGGGGGAGACTACGAGCAGTACTTC	CASAGGDYEQYF
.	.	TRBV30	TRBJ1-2	TGTGCCGGGAAACAGGGAGCTAACTATGGCTACACCTTC	CAGKQGANYGYTF